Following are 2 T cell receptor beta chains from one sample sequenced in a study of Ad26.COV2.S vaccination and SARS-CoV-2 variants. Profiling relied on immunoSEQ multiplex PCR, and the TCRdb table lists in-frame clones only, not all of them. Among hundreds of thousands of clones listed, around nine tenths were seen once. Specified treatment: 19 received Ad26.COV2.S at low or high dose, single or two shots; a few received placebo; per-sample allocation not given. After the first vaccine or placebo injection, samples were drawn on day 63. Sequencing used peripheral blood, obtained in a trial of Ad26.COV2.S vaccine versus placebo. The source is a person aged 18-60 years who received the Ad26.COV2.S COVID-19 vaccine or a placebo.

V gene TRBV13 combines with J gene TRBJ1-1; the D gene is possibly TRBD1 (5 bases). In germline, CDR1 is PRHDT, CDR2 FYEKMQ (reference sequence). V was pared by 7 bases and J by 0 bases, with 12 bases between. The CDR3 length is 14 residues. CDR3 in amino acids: CASNKGLMNTEAFF. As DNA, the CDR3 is TGTGCCAGCAACAAGGGACTCATGAACACTGAAGCTTTCTTT.

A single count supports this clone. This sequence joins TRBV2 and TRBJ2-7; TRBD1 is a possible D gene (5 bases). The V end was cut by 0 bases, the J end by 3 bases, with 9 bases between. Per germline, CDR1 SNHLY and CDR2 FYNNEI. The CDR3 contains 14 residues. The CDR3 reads CASSEASQGYEQYF. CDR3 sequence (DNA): TGTGCCAGCAGTGAAGCCTCGCAGGGCTACGAGCAGTACTTC.